The present T cell receptor beta chain was sequenced within a study of blood T cell repertoires in COVID-19. In the study overall: Nucleic acid was either cDNA or gDNA, and it came from T cells, B-cell-depleted T cells, or PBMCs.

Per the original methods: Amplification with reference gene primers provided the estimates of nucleated cell counts. The assay was immunoSEQ multiplex PCR, and TCRdb's table has in-frame clones only and misses some. V, J and clone size reflect that table, while D and trimming were determined from the DNA. The sample includes over 150,000 clones, 70% to 90% of them seen just once. Seattle participants joined during active infection and were tracked over time. The CDR3 runs 14 residues. Germline lookup yields CDR1 LGHDT and CDR2 YNNKEL (reference sequence). Trimming cost V 3 bases and J 4 bases, with 12 bases left between them. A single count supports this clone.

This chain connects TRBV3-1 (or the pseudogene TRBV3-2) to TRBJ1-1; possible D gene TRBD1, 6 bases. The sequenced material came from peripheral blood. The clonotype comes from a man aged 45-65 years with COVID-19, enrolled during active disease. Here the CDR3 DNA reads TGTGCCAGCAGCCATCAGGGGCCGGTCACTGAAGCTTTCTTT. It translates to CASSHQGPVTEAFF.